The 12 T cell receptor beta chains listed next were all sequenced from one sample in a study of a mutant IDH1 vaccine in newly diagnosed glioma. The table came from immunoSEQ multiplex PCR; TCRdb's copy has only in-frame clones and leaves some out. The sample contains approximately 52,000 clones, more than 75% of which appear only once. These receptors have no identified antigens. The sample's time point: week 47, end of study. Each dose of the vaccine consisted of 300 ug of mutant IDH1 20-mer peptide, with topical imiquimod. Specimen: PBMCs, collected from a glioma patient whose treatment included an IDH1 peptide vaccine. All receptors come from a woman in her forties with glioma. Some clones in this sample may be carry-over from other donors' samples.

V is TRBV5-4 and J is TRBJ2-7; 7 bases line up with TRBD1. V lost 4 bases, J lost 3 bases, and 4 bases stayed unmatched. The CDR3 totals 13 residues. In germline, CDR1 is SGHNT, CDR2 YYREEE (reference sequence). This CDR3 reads CASSRTGNYEQYF. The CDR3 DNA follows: TGTGCCAGCAGCCGGACAGGTAACTACGAGCAGTACTTC.

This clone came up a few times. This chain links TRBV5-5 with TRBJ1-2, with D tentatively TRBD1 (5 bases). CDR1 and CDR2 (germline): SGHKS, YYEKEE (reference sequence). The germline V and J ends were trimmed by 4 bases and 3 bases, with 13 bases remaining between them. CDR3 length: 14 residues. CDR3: CASSPTLGDYGYTF. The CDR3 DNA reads TGTGCCAGCAGCCCTACCCTAGGGGACTATGGCTACACCTTC.

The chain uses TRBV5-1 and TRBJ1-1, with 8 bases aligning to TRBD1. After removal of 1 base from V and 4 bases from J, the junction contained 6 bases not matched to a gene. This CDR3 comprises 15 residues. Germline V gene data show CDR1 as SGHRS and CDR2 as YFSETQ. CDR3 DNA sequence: TGCGCCAGCAGCTTGACCCCGACAGGGGTCACTGAAGCTTTCTTT. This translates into CASSLTPTGVTEAFF.

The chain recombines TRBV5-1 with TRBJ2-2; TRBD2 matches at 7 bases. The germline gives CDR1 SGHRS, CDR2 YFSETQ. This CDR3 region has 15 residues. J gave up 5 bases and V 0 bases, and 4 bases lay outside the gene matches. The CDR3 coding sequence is TGCGCCAGCAGCTTGGAAGGACTAGTTACCGGGGAGCTGTTTTTT. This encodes CASSLEGLVTGELFF.

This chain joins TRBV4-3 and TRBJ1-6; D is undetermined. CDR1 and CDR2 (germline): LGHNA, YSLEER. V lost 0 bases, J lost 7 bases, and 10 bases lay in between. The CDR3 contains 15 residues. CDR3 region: CASSQEWTENSPLHF. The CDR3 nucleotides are TGCGCCAGCAGCCAAGAATGGACGGAGAATTCACCCCTCCACTTT.

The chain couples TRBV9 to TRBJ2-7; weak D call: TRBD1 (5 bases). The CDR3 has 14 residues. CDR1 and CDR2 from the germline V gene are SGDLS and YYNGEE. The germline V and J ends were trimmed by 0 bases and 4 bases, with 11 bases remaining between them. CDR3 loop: CASSVGQGIYEQYF. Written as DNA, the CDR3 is TGTGCCAGCAGCGTAGGTCAGGGAATTTACGAGCAGTACTTC.

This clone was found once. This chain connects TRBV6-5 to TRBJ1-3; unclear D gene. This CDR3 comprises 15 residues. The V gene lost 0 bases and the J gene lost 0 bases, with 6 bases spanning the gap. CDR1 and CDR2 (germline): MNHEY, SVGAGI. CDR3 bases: TGTGCCAGCAGTTACTCAGCCAGCTCTGGAAACACCATATATTTT. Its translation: CASSYSASSGNTIYF.

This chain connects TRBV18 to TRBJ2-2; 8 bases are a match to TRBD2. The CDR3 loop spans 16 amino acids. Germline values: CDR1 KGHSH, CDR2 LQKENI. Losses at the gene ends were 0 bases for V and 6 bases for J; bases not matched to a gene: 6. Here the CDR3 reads CASSPPGTRGSGELFF. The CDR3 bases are TGTGCCAGCTCACCACCAGGGACTAGAGGGTCCGGGGAGCTGTTTTTT.

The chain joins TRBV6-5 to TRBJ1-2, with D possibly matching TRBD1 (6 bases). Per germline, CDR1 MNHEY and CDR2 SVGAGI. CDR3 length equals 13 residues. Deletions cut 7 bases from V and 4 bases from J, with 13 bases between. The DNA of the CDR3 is TGTGCCAGCAACTTACAGGGAACCTATGGCTACACCTTC. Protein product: CASNLQGTYGYTF.

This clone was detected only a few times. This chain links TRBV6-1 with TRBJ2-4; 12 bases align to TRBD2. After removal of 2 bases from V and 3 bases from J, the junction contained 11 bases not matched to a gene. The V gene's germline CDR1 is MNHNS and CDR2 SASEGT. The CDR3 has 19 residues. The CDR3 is CASSEYPSGGAADKNIQYF. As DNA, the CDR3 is TGTGCCAGCAGTGAATACCCTAGCGGGGGGGCCGCTGACAAAAACATTCAGTACTTC.

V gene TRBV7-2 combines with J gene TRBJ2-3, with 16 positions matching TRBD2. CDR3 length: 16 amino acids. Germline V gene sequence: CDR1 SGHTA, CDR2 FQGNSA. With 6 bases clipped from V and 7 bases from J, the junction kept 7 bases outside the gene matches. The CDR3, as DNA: TGTGCCAGCAGTCCGGGACTAGCGGGGGGGCCATATACGCAGTATTTT. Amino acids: CASSPGLAGGPYTQYF.

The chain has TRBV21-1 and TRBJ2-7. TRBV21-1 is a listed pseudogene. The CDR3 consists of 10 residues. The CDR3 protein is CASNPYEQYF. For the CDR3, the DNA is TGTGCCAGCAACCCCTACGAGCAGTACTTC.